The clone carrying this TCR beta chain was detected many times. The target antigen is unknown. TCRbeta library construction was performed incorporating unique molecular identifiers. TCRdb re-called the PCR reads with MiXCR, one entry per CDR3 protein. This table holds fewer than 700,000 distinct CDR3 sequences, roughly 13% found once. The sample originates from a study of T-cell reconstitution after alpha-beta-depleted transplantation in children. Study results and limitations: It was newly produced T cells that mostly accounted for T-cell counts and diversity one year after transplant. Reportedly, roughly two months post-transplant, alpha-beta T cells arose from several hundred expanded graft clones. Surviving recipient T cells and thymic progenitors accounted for the high day-60 TCRbeta diversity observed in some patients.

The CDR3 consists of 15 residues. Trimming took 6 bases from V and 4 from J, leaving 16 bases between them. This chain connects TRBV12-3 or TRBV12-4 to TRBJ2-4; D tentatively fits TRBD1 or TRBD2 (6 bases each). This sequence originates from a male patient between 10 and 17 years old who had a stem cell transplant for acute myeloid leukemia, so the T cells may come from the graft donor. Here the sequenced sample was PBMCs, mostly from graft donor cells, taken 360 days after TCRalphabeta/CD19-depleted stem cell transplant. The CDR3 region is CASREAEGGKNIQYF. As DNA, the CDR3 is TGTGCCAGCAGGGAAGCGGAGGGGGGTAAAAACATTCAGTACTTC.